What follows describes a single TCR beta chain. Its antigen is still unknown. This sample was taken from a study of T cell responses to AZD1222 COVID-19 vaccine. The study, taken as a whole, reports: Donors were largely white British and mainly female; clonal diversity was possibly underestimated. Spike-specific TCR depth and breadth grew after two AZD1222 doses.

The method was immunoSEQ multiplex PCR; TCRdb's version includes in-frame clones alone and lacks a portion of them. The sample holds over 150,000 clones, 88% seen once. The CDR3 extends over 15 amino acids. Trimming stripped 1 base from V and 6 bases from J, with 14 bases between. Germline CDR1 is SGHKS and CDR2 is YYEKEE (reference sequence). The source is an adult who received the AZD1222 COVID-19 vaccine. The chain carries TRBV5-5 and TRBJ1-5; maybe TRBD1 (6 bases). Specimen: peripheral blood, collected 28 days after the second AZD1222 dose. In DNA form, the CDR3 reads TGTGCCAGCAGCTTGCGTTGGGGAGGGGGTCAGCCCCAGCATTTT. It codes for CASSLRWGGGQPQHF.